These 12 T cell receptor beta chains came from one sample sequenced in a study of patients and donors after allogeneic stem cell transplantation. TCRdb passed the RT-PCR reads through MiXCR, listing each CDR3 protein once. Of 800,000 to 1,000,000 distinct CDR3 sequences in the sample, about 20% were seen once. The source material was blood, either unsorted or a sorted T cell fraction (not recorded which). The receptors come from a human donor who was either an allogeneic HSCT recipient or a stem cell or donor lymphocyte infusion donor (not recorded which). It is not recorded whose cells these are; they may come from a transplant donor.

This clonotype was counted a few times. This sequence joins TRBV20-1 and TRBJ2-3, with TRBD2 matching 10 bases. Looked up from germline, CDR1 is DFQATT and CDR2 is SNEGSKA (reference sequence). With 3 bases clipped from V and 8 bases from J, the junction kept 5 bases outside the gene matches. This CDR3 region has 13 residues. The CDR3 region has the DNA TGCAGTGCTAGCCTAGCGGGAGTCTTTACGCAGTATTTT. Its protein is CSASLAGVFTQYF.

J is TRBJ2-7 and V is TRBV7-3; 9 bases align to TRBD1. V gave up 5 bases and J gave up 5 bases; unmatched junction bases: 7. In germline, CDR1 is SGHTA, CDR2 FQGTGA. CDR3 length: 14 amino acids. In nucleotides, the CDR3 is TGTGCCAGCAGCCTCGGGACAGGGTCCAACGAGCAGTACTTC. Encoded protein: CASSLGTGSNEQYF.

This clonotype appeared a few times. The V call is TRBV27, the J call TRBJ2-1, with 8 bases matching TRBD2. CDR3 size: 15 residues. V dropped 3 bases and J dropped 2; count of bases not matched to a gene: 3. Germline CDR1 and CDR2: MNHEY and SMNVEV (reference sequence). CDR3 nucleotide sequence: TGTGCCAGCAGTTTTGCCGGGAGGGCCTACAATGAGCAGTTCTTC. This gives the protein CASSFAGRAYNEQFF.

This clonotype came up a few times. The gene calls are TRBV7-6 and TRBJ1-1; D uncertain. The germline CDR1 and CDR2 sequences are SGHVS and FNYEAQ. There are 15 residues in the CDR3. Trimming shortened V by 1 base and J by 5 bases, and 14 bases separated the two germline ends. The CDR3 sequence is CASSLGSSGLTEAFF. The CDR3 region has the DNA TGTGCCAGCAGCTTAGGTTCTAGTGGTTTGACTGAAGCTTTCTTT.

This chain connects TRBV3-1 to TRBJ1-2; 11 bases match TRBD1. From germline, CDR1 is LGHDT and CDR2 YNNKEL (reference sequence). J lost 14 bases, V lost 4 bases, and 9 bases had no gene match. CDR3 length: 13 residues. The DNA for the CDR3 is TGTGCCAGCAGCCCCGGACAGGGGGCGTCTTTAACCTTC. Protein: CASSPGQGASLTF.

This clonotype turned up a few times. The chain combines TRBV4-3 with TRBJ2-2; possibly TRBD1 or TRBD2 for D (6 bases each). This CDR3 is 17 amino acids long. Germline CDR1 is LGHNA and CDR2 is YSLEER. With 0 bases removed from V and 2 bases from J, the gap between germline ends came to 13 bases. The CDR3 sequence: CASSQDIRGPNTGELFF. The CDR3 nucleotides read TGCGCCAGCAGCCAAGATATCCGGGGGCCTAACACCGGGGAGCTGTTTTTT.

Concerning this clonotype: Germline is not matched at one junction end, which may reflect a read error. J is TRBJ2-1 and V is TRBV5-1; 11 bases align to TRBD2. CDR1 is SGHRS and CDR2 is YFSETQ in the germline V gene. This CDR3 contains 15 residues. This CDR3 is CASSGTSGLSDEEFF. Written as DNA, the CDR3 is TGCGCCAGCAGCGGGACTAGCGGCCTGAGCGATGAGGAGTTCTTC.

J is TRBJ2-1 and V is TRBV4-1; D remains unclear. CDR3 length: 14 amino acids. V was trimmed by 3 bases and J by 0 bases, leaving 6 bases between them. Germline CDR1 MGHRA, CDR2 YSYEKL. CDR3 bases: TGCGCCAGCAGCCAGTCGGGCTCCTACAATGAGCAGTTCTTC. Translated, it gives CASSQSGSYNEQFF.

In its sample, this clonotype was seen a few times. This chain links TRBV30 with TRBJ1-1, with D possibly matching TRBD1 (6 bases). This CDR3 is 13 amino acids long. V dropped 5 bases and J dropped 4 bases, with 14 bases sitting between them. From germline, CDR1 is GTSNPN and CDR2 SVGIG (reference sequence). CDR3: CAWATGRGTEAFF. The DNA of the CDR3 is TGTGCCTGGGCGACAGGCCGGGGCACTGAAGCTTTCTTT.

The genes are TRBV5-1 and TRBJ1-3; D is unclear. The germline gives CDR1 SGHRS, CDR2 YFSETQ. Trimming left V 4 bases short and J 0 bases short, with 11 bases between. This CDR3 spans 15 amino acids. The chain's CDR3 is CASSNPGNSGNTIYF. CDR3 DNA sequence: TGCGCCAGCAGCAACCCAGGCAACTCTGGAAACACCATATATTTT.

Ten or more counts support this clonotype. The chain carries TRBV29-1 and TRBJ2-7, with D unclear. V was clipped by 4 bases and J by 1 base, with 11 bases between them. CDR3 length equals 13 residues. Germline CDR1 and CDR2: SQVTM and ANQGSEA. CDR3 sequence reads: CSVGNSQSYEQYF. Written as DNA, the CDR3 is TGCAGCGTTGGAAACAGCCAATCCTACGAGCAGTACTTC.

The V gene is TRBV6-1, the J gene TRBJ1-2; D unresolved. Germline assignment: CDR1 MNHNS and CDR2 SASEGT. CDR3 size: 14 residues. Trimming took off 6 bases at V and 5 bases at J, with 16 bases between the two ends. This CDR3 is CASSSWGATYGYTF. The CDR3 DNA is TGTGCCAGCAGCTCCTGGGGAGCGACGTATGGCTACACCTTC.